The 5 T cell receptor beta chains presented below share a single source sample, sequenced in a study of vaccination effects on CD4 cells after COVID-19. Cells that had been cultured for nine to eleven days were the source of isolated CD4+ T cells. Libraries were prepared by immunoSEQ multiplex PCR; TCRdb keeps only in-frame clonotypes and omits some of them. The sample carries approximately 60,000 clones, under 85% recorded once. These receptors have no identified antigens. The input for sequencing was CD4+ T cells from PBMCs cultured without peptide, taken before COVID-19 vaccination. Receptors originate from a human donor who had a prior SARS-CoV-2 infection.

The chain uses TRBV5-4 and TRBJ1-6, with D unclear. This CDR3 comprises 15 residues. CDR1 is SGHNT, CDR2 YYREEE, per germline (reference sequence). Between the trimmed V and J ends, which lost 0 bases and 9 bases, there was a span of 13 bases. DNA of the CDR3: TGTGCCAGCAGCTTGGAGCCAGTGCGTAGTTCACCCCTCCACTTT. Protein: CASSLEPVRSSPLHF.

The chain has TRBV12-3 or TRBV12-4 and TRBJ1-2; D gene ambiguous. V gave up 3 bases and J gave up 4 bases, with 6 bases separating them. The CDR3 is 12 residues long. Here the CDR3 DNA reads TGTGCCAGCAGTTTTGTAGGCTATGGCTACACCTTC. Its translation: CASSFVGYGYTF.

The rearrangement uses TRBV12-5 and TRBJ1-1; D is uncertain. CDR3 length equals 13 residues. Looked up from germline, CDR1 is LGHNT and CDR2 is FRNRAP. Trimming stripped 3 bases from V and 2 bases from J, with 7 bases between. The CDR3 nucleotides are TGTGCTAGTGGTTTTGGGCATAACACTGAAGCTTTCTTT. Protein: CASGFGHNTEAFF.

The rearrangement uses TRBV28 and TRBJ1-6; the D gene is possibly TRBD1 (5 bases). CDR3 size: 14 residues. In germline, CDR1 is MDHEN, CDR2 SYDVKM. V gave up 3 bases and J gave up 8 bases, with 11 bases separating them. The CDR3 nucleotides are TGTGCCAGCAGTTTTTACGACAGAGATTCACCCCTCCACTTT. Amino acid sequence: CASSFYDRDSPLHF. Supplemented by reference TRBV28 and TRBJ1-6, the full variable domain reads DVKVTQSSRYLVKRTGEKVFLECVQDMDHENMFWYRQDPGLGLRLIYFSYDVKMKEKGDIPEGYSVSREKKERFSLILESASTNQTSMYLCASSFYDRDSPLHFGNGTRLTVT.

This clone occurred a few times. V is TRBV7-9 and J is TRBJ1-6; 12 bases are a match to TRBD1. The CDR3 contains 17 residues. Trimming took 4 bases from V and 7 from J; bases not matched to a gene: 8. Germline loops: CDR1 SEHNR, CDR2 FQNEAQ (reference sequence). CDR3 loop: CASSSPGQGARNSPLHF. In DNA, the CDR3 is TGTGCCAGCAGCTCCCCGGGACAGGGGGCAAGAAATTCACCCCTCCACTTT.